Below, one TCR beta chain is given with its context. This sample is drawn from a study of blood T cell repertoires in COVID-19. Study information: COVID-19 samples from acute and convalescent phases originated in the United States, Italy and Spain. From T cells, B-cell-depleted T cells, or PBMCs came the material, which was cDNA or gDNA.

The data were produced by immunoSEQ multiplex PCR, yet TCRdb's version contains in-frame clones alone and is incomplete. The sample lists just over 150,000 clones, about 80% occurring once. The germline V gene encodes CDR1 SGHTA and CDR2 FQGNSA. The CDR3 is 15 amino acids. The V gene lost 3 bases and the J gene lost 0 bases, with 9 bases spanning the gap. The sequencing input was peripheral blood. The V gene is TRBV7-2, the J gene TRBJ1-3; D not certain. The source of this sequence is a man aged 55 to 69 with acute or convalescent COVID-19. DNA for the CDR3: TGTGCCAGCAGCTTTGGGCGATACTCTGGAAACACCATATATTTT. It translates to CASSFGRYSGNTIYF.